The 26 T cell receptor beta chains reported below all come from one sample, sequenced in a study of T-cell memory formation after mild COVID-19. Each CDR3 protein is one row after TCRdb ran MiXCR on the 5' RACE reads. The sample has just under 350,000 distinct CDR3 sequences, about an eighth seen once. The sample was PBMCs or a T cell subset sorted from them (not recorded which). Receptors were obtained from a man aged 18 to 29 who had mild COVID-19 (a few samples of this study predate the infection). Cell type and time point are not known.

This clonotype was detected many times. This chain links TRBV2 with TRBJ2-1; TRBD1 aligns across 8 bases. The CDR3 is made up of 16 amino acids. Germline V lookup: CDR1 SNHLY, CDR2 FYNNEI. Trimming removed 3 bases from V and 7 bases from J; junction bases left unmatched: 11. CDR3 coding DNA: TGTGCCAGCAGTGATGAAAGGGGCAGGGGGCGTAATGAGCAGTTCTTC. It yields the protein CASSDERGRGRNEQFF. Based on the CDR3 plus reference TRBV2 and TRBJ2-1, the full variable domain is EPEVTQTPSHQVTQMGQEVILRCVPISNHLYFYWYRQILGQKVEFLVSFYNNEISEKSEIFDDQFSVERPDGSNFTLKIRSTKLEDSAMYFCASSDERGRGRNEQFFGPGTRLTVL.

In its sample, this clonotype was seen a few times. The chain links TRBV6-5 to TRBJ2-3, with a tentative D call TRBD2 (6 bases). This CDR3 contains 15 residues. Between the trimmed V and J ends, which lost 3 bases and 6 bases, there was a span of 16 bases. Looked up from germline, CDR1 is MNHEY and CDR2 is SVGAGI. The CDR3, as DNA: TGTGCCAGCAGTTATTGGGGAGCCGCGGGGGATACGCAGTATTTT. It specifies CASSYWGAAGDTQYF.

The chain couples TRBV30 to TRBJ2-1, with D possibly TRBD2 on 5 matching bases. CDR1 is GTSNPN and CDR2 is SVGIG in the germline V gene (reference sequence). This CDR3 has 12 amino acids. Between the trimmed V and J ends, which lost 3 bases and 8 bases, there was a span of 11 bases. The CDR3 reads CAWRLSVDEQFF. The CDR3 nucleotides are TGTGCCTGGAGACTTAGCGTGGATGAGCAGTTCTTC.

This clonotype was picked up a small number of times. The V call is TRBV9, the J call TRBJ1-2; D not resolved. This CDR3 is built from 14 residues. Germline values: CDR1 SGDLS, CDR2 YYNGEE. V dropped 0 bases and J dropped 5 bases, with 11 bases sitting between them. CDR3 sequence: CASSVGRNPYGYTF. The CDR3 DNA follows: TGTGCCAGCAGCGTAGGCAGGAATCCATATGGCTACACCTTC.

The V gene is TRBV12-3 or TRBV12-4, the J gene TRBJ1-5; 7 bases match TRBD1. With V trimmed by 1 base and J by 6 bases, 6 bases remained unmatched. The CDR3 loop spans 15 amino acids. CDR3 protein: CASSLVGGAGQPQHF. The CDR3, as DNA: TGTGCCAGCAGTTTAGTAGGGGGCGCAGGTCAGCCCCAGCATTTT.

The rearrangement joins TRBV12-3 or TRBV12-4 to TRBJ1-1, with a possible D match to TRBD1 (5 bases). Trimming shortened V by 6 bases and J by 4 bases, and 12 bases separated the two germline ends. This CDR3 contains 13 residues. CDR3 in DNA: TGTGCCAGCAGCTCCGGACACATCACTGAAGCTTTCTTT. This translates into CASSSGHITEAFF.

The chain employs TRBV6-6 and TRBJ2-2, with 7 nucleotides matching TRBD1. CDR1 and CDR2 (germline): MNHNY, SVGAGI (reference sequence). The CDR3 totals 16 residues. Trimming removed 4 bases from V and 3 bases from J; junction bases left unmatched: 8. CDR3 sequence (DNA): TGTGCCAGCAGTTCTCTTACAGGGGATGACACCGGGGAGCTGTTTTTT. Translated: CASSSLTGDDTGELFF.

Only a few counts were recorded for this clonotype. The chain links TRBV15 to TRBJ1-1, with a possible D match to TRBD1 (5 bases). The germline V and J ends were trimmed by 4 bases and 3 bases, with 15 bases remaining between them. From germline, CDR1 is LNHNV and CDR2 YYDKDF (reference sequence). This CDR3 spans 15 amino acids. The CDR3 DNA follows: TGTGCCACCAGCATAGGCCTTAGGGGAGACACTGAAGCTTTCTTT. This encodes CATSIGLRGDTEAFF.

A few counts support this clonotype. The chain links TRBV7-2 to TRBJ1-2; D uncertain. The CDR3 contains 15 residues. Germline CDR1 reads SGHTA; CDR2 reads FQGNSA. Trimming took off 1 base at V and 1 base at J, with 10 bases between the two ends. CDR3 in DNA: TGTGCCAGCAGCTTAGTGTCTGGAGTTAACTATGGCTACACCTTC. Translated: CASSLVSGVNYGYTF.

This clonotype was detected only a few times. J is TRBJ2-7 and V is TRBV6-6; the D gene is possibly TRBD1 (6 bases). This CDR3 has 13 amino acids. Trimming cost V 7 bases and J 6 bases, with 16 bases left between them. CDR1 MNHNY and CDR2 SVGAGI come from the germline V gene (reference sequence). DNA for the CDR3: TGTGCCAGCAAAACCAGGGGAACGTTCGAGCAGTACTTC. Translated: CASKTRGTFEQYF.

This clonotype was seen a handful of times. The chain is built from TRBV7-6 and TRBJ2-3; D is ambiguous. Trimming left V 5 bases short and J 2 bases short, with 20 bases between. CDR3 size: 17 residues. The V gene's germline CDR1 is SGHVS and CDR2 FNYEAQ. CDR3 protein: CASSPTPRATVTDTQYF. The CDR3 nucleotides read TGTGCCAGCAGCCCGACACCCAGAGCCACCGTCACAGATACGCAGTATTTT.

The rearrangement links TRBV2 to TRBJ1-5; no clear D. This CDR3 region has 13 residues. V dropped 8 bases and J dropped 3 bases, with 11 bases sitting between them. Germline CDR1 and CDR2: SNHLY and FYNNEI. CDR3 sequence reads: CASAPTLNQPQHF. The CDR3 nucleotides are TGTGCCAGCGCCCCGACCCTCAATCAGCCCCAGCATTTT.

This clonotype showed up just a few times. The J gene is TRBJ2-1, the V gene TRBV5-1, with TRBD2 identical over 10 bases. The CDR3 length is 17 residues. With V trimmed by 0 bases and J by 2 bases, 5 bases remained unmatched. CDR1 and CDR2 (germline): SGHRS, YFSETQ. The CDR3 nucleotides read TGCGCCAGCAGCTTGGCCTTAACTAGCGGGGCCTACAATGAGCAGTTCTTC. Its protein is CASSLALTSGAYNEQFF. The complete variable domain, with remaining parts taken from reference TRBV5-1 and TRBJ2-1, reads KAGVTQTPRYLIKTRGQQVTLSCSPISGHRSVSWYQQTPGQGLQFLFEYFSETQRNKGNFPGRFSGRQFSNSRSEMNVSTLELGDSALYLCASSLALTSGAYNEQFFGPGTRLTVL.

This clonotype was found many times. The J gene is TRBJ1-2, the V gene TRBV12-3 or TRBV12-4, with 8 bases aligning to TRBD1. There are 14 residues in the CDR3. V was clipped by 5 bases and J by 1 base; unmatched bases: 3. The CDR3 region is CASSPDRDNYGYTF. The CDR3 nucleotides read TGTGCCAGCAGTCCGGACAGGGATAACTATGGCTACACCTTC.

Notes on this clonotype: Sequence at one end of the junction differs from germline and may be a read error. The rearrangement joins TRBV6-2 or TRBV6-3 to TRBJ2-1, with D maybe TRBD1 (6 bases). CDR1 MNHEY and CDR2 SVGEGT come from the germline V gene. This CDR3 has 14 residues. CDR3 amino acids: CASSNSGQHNEQFF. The CDR3 DNA sequence: TGTGCCAGCAGTAACTCTGGACAGCACAATGAGCAGTTCTTC.

V gene TRBV30 combines with J gene TRBJ1-4; the D is unclear. V dropped 4 bases and J dropped 4 bases, with 7 bases sitting between them. The CDR3 consists of 12 residues. CDR1 and CDR2 from the germline V gene are GTSNPN and SVGIG (reference sequence). The CDR3 region is CAWTAVNEKLFF. The CDR3, as DNA: TGTGCCTGGACCGCGGTTAATGAAAAACTGTTTTTT.

The rearrangement joins TRBV6-6 to TRBJ2-7; D is perhaps TRBD2 (7 bases). This CDR3 contains 17 residues. The germline CDR1 and CDR2 sequences are MNHNY and SVGAGI (reference sequence). The V gene lost 5 bases and the J gene lost 3 bases, with 23 bases spanning the gap. The CDR3 loop reads CASSILGGADSSYEQYF. The CDR3, as DNA: TGTGCCAGCAGTATACTTGGGGGGGCGGACAGCAGCTACGAGCAGTACTTC.

The V gene is TRBV9, the J gene TRBJ1-6; 10 bases agree with TRBD1. This CDR3 is built from 16 residues. V dropped 0 bases and J dropped 8; count of bases not matched to a gene: 5. Germline lookup yields CDR1 SGDLS and CDR2 YYNGEE. The CDR3 spells CASSVGGTGVDSPLHF. DNA for the CDR3: TGTGCCAGCAGCGTAGGGGGGACAGGGGTGGATTCACCCCTCCACTTT.

This clonotype was counted only a few times. One junction end disagrees with the germline gene, perhaps due to a read error. The chain joins TRBV4-3 to TRBJ1-2; D possibly corresponds to TRBD1 (5 bases). Germline V CDR1 and CDR2: LGHNA, YSLEER. CDR3 length: 14 residues. The CDR3, as DNA: TGCGCCAGCAGCCTAAGGGTGGGGACTGGAGGTTCTGACTTC. Protein sequence: CASSLRVGTGGSDF.

V gene TRBV14 combines with J gene TRBJ2-1; TRBD1 agrees at 9 bases. Germline V gene lookup returns CDR1 SGHDN and CDR2 FVKESK. The ends lost 4 bases at V and 6 bases at J; junction bases unmatched: 7. The CDR3 runs to 15 residues. CDR3 protein: CASSPGTGKGNEQFF. The CDR3, as DNA: TGTGCCAGCAGCCCCGGGACAGGGAAGGGCAATGAGCAGTTCTTC.

The sample holds a few counts of this clonotype. The chain uses TRBV7-2 and TRBJ1-6; possibly TRBD1 for D (6 bases). The CDR3 contains 15 residues. The ends were cut back, 3 bases at V and 6 bases at J, with 12 bases in the middle. Germline CDR1 and CDR2: SGHTA and FQGNSA. The CDR3 spells CASSFNTGSNSPLHF. CDR3 bases: TGTGCCAGCAGCTTCAATACAGGGTCTAATTCACCCCTCCACTTT.

This chain joins TRBV19 and TRBJ1-4; TRBD1 is a possible D gene (5 bases). This CDR3 region has 16 residues. Germline lookup yields CDR1 LNHDA and CDR2 SQIVND (reference sequence). Trimming cost V 4 bases and J 7 bases, with 19 bases left between them. This CDR3 is CASSKSGRLGGEKLFF. In nucleotides, the CDR3 is TGTGCCAGTAGTAAGTCTGGCCGGTTGGGGGGTGAAAAACTGTTTTTT.

This clonotype was observed a handful of times. The genes are TRBV4-1 and TRBJ2-7, with a possible D match to TRBD1 (6 bases). V was clipped by 1 base and J by 0 bases, with 10 bases between them. This CDR3 is 15 amino acids long. The germline CDR1 and CDR2 sequences are MGHRA and YSYEKL. The chain's CDR3 is CASSQGQASSYEQYF. CDR3 in DNA: TGCGCCAGCAGCCAAGGACAGGCCAGCTCCTACGAGCAGTACTTC.

About this clonotype: At one end the junction does not follow the germline gene, possibly because of a read error. The rearrangement joins TRBV7-2 to TRBJ2-5, with no clear D. The CDR3 sequence is 13 residues long. CDR1 and CDR2 from the germline V gene are SGHTA and FQGNSA. The DNA of the CDR3 is TGTGCCAGCACCCTTCACATCCTGGAGACACAGTACTTC. Its protein is CASTLHILETQYF.

The sample holds a few counts of this clonotype. The rearrangement joins TRBV20-1 to TRBJ1-5; D is undetermined. Looked up from germline, CDR1 is DFQATT and CDR2 is SNEGSKA (reference sequence). Trimming shortened V by 3 bases and J by 5 bases, and 11 bases separated the two germline ends. The CDR3 is made up of 13 amino acids. CDR3 coding DNA: TGCAGTGCTAGCTCGGACCTAGATCAGCCCCAGCATTTT. Its protein product is CSASSDLDQPQHF.

V and J are TRBV7-2 and TRBJ2-4; D not resolved. V was trimmed by 1 base and J by 8 bases, leaving 12 bases between them. Germline values: CDR1 SGHTA, CDR2 FQGNSA. The CDR3 contains 14 residues. The CDR3 DNA follows: TGTGCCAGCAGCTTAGGGCGTCTTGGGGACATTCAGTACTTC. Encoded protein: CASSLGRLGDIQYF.